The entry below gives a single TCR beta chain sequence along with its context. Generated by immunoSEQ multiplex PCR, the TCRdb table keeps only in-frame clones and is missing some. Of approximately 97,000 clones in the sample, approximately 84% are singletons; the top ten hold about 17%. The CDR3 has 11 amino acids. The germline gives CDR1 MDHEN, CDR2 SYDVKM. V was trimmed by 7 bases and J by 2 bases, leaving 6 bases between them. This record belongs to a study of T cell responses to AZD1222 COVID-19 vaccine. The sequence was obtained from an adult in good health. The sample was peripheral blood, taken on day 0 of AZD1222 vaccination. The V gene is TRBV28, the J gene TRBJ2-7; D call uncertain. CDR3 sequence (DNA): TGTGCCAGCACTACAACCTACGAGCAGTACTTC. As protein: CASTTTYEQYF.